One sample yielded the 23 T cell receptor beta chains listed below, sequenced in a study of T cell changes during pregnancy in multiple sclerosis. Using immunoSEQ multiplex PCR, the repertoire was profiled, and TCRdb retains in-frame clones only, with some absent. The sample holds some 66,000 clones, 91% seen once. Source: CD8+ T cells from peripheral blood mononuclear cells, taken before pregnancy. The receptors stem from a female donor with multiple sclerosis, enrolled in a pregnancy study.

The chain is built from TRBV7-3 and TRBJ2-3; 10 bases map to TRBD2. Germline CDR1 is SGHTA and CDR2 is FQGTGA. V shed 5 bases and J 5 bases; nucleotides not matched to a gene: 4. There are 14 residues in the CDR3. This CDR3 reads CASSPIAGGDTQYF. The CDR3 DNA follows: TGTGCCAGCAGCCCCATAGCGGGGGGAGATACGCAGTATTTT.

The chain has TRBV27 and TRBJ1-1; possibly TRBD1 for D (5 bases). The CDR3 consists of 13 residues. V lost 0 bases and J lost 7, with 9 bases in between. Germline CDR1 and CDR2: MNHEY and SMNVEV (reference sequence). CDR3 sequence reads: CASSLSGAGEAFF. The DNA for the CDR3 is TGTGCCAGCAGTTTATCAGGGGCCGGTGAAGCTTTCTTT.

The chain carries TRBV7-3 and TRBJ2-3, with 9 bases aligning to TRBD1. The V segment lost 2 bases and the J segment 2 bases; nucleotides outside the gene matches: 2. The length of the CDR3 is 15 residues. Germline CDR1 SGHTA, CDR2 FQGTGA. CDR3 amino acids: CASSLGQGTTDTQYF. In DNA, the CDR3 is TGTGCCAGCAGCTTAGGACAGGGGACCACAGATACGCAGTATTTT.

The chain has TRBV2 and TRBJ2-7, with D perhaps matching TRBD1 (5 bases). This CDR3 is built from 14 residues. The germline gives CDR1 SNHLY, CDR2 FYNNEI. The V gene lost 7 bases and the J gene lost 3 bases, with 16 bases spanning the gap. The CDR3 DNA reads TGTGCCAGCATGAGTCAAAGGACAAACTACGAGCAGTACTTC. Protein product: CASMSQRTNYEQYF. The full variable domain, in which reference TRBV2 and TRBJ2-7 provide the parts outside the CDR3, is EPEVTQTPSHQVTQMGQEVILRCVPISNHLYFYWYRQILGQKVEFLVSFYNNEISEKSEIFDDQFSVERPDGSNFTLKIRSTKLEDSAMYFCASMSQRTNYEQYFGPGTRLTVT.

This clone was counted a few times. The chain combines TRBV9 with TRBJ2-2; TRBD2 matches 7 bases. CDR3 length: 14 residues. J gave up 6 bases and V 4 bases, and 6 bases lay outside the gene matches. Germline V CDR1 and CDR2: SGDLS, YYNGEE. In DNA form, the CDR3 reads TGTGCCAGCAGCACCTACCGGGGGGCCGGGGAGCTGTTTTTT. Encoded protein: CASSTYRGAGELFF.

The CDR3 is CSAVAGVNYGYTF. CDR3 nucleotide sequence: TGCAGCGCCGTTGCGGGGGTTAACTATGGCTACACCTTC. V usage is TRBV29-1 and J usage is TRBJ1-2, with D possibly TRBD1 on 5 matching bases. Germline CDR1 SQVTM, CDR2 ANQGSEA. Trimming removed 7 bases from V and 1 base from J, with 13 bases in between. The CDR3 length is 13 residues.

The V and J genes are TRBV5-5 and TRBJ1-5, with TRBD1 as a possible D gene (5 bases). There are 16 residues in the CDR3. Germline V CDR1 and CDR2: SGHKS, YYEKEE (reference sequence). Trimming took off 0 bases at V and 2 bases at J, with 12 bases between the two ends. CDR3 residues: CASSLGGGRGNQPQHF. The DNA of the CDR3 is TGTGCCAGCAGCTTGGGGGGTGGCAGGGGCAATCAGCCCCAGCATTTT.

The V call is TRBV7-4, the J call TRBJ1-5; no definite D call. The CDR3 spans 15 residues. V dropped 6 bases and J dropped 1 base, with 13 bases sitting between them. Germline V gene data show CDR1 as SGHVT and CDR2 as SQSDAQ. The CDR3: CASRGINPSNQPQHF. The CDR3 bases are TGTGCCAGCAGGGGCATAAACCCAAGCAATCAGCCCCAGCATTTT.

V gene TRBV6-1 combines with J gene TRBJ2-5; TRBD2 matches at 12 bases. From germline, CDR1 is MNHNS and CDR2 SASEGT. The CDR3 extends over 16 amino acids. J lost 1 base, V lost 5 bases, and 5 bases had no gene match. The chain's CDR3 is CASSKGLAGTQETQYF. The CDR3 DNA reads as TGTGCCAGCAGTAAAGGACTAGCGGGGACCCAAGAGACCCAGTACTTC.

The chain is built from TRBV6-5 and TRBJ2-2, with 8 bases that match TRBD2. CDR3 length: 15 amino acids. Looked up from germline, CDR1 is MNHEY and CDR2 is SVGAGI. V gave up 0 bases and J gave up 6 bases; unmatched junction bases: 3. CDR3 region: CASSYSLAGAGELFF. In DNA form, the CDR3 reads TGTGCCAGCAGTTACTCTCTAGCGGGCGCCGGGGAGCTGTTTTTT.

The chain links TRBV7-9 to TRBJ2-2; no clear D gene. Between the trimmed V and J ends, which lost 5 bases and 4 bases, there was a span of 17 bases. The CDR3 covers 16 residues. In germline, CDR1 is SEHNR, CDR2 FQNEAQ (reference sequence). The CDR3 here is CASSSLVVRSTGELFF. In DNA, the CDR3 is TGTGCCAGCAGCAGCCTCGTGGTGCGGTCCACCGGGGAGCTGTTTTTT.

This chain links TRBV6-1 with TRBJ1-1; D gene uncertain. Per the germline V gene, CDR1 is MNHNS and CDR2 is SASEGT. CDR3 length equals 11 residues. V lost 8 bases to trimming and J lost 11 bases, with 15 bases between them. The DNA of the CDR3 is TGTGCCAGCTCCCTAGGTCTTGTGGCTTTCTTT. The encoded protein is CASSLGLVAFF.

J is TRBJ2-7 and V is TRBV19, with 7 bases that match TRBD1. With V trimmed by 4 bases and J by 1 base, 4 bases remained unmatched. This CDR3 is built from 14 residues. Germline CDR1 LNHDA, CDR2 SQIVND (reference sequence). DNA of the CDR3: TGTGCCAGTAGTACGGCGACAGGGTCCTACGAGCAGTACTTC. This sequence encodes CASSTATGSYEQYF.

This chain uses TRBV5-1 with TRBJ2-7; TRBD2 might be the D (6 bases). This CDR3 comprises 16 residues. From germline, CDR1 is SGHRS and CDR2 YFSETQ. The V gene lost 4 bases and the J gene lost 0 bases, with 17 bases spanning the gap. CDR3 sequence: CASSPLGGMGSYEQYF. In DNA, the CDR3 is TGCGCCAGCAGCCCGCTGGGGGGAATGGGCTCCTACGAGCAGTACTTC.

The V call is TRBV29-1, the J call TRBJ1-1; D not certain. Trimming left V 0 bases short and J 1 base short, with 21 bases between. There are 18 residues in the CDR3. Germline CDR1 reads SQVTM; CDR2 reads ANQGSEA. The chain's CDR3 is CSVEEHKTSVSKNTEAFF. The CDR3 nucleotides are TGCAGCGTTGAAGAACACAAAACTAGTGTCTCGAAGAACACTGAAGCTTTCTTT.

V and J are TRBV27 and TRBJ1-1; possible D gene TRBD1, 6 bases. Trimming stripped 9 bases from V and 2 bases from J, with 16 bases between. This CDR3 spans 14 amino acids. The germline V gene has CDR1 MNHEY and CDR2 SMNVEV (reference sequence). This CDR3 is CASSGGAGNTEAFF. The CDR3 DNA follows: TGTGCCAGTAGTGGGGGCGCTGGAAACACTGAAGCTTTCTTT.

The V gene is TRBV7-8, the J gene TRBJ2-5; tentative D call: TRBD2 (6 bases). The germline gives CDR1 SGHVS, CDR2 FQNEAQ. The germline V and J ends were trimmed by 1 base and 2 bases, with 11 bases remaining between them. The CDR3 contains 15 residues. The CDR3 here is CASSLGGGGQETQYF. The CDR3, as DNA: TGTGCCAGCAGCTTAGGAGGCGGAGGGCAAGAGACCCAGTACTTC.

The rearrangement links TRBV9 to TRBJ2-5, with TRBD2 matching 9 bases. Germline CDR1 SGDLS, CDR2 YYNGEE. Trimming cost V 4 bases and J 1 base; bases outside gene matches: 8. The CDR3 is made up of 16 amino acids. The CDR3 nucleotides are TGTGCCAGCAGCATCATGGGCGGGGGGGCCCAAGAGACCCAGTACTTC. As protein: CASSIMGGGAQETQYF. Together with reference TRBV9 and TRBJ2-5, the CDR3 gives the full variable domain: DSGVTQTPKHLITATGQRVTLRCSPRSGDLSVYWYQQSLDQGLQFLIQYYNGEERAKGNILERFSAQQFPDLHSELNLSSLELGDSALYFCASSIMGGGAQETQYFGPGTRLLVL.

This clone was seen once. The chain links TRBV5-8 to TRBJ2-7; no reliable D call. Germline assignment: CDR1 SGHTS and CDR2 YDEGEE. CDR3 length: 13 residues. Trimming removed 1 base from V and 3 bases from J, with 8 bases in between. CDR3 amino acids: CASSLLADYEQYF. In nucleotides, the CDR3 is TGTGCCAGCAGCTTGTTAGCAGACTACGAGCAGTACTTC.

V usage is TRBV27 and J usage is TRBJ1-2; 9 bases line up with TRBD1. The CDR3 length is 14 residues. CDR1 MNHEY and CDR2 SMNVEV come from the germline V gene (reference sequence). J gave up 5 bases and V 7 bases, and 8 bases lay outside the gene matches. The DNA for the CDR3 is TGTGCCAGCACCACGGGACAGGGATCTTATGGCTACACCTTC. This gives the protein CASTTGQGSYGYTF.

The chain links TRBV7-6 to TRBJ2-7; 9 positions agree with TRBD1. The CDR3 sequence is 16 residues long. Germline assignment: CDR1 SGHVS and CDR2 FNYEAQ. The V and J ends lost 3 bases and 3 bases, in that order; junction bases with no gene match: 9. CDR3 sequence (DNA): TGTGCCAGCAGCTTGACAGGGGGTCGATCTGGCTACGAGCAGTACTTC. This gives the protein CASSLTGGRSGYEQYF.

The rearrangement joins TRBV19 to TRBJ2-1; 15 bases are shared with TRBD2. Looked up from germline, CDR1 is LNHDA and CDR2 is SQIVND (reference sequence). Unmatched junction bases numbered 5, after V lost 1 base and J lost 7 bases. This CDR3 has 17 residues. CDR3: CASSIVGTSGGRNEQFF. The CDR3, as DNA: TGTGCCAGTAGTATAGTCGGGACTAGCGGGGGGAGAAATGAGCAGTTCTTC.

The CDR3 spells CASSEGAPYEQYF. The CDR3 coding sequence is TGCGCCAGCAGTGAAGGGGCTCCCTACGAGCAGTACTTC. This chain joins TRBV10-1 and TRBJ2-7, with TRBD1 as a possible D gene (5 bases). Germline V lookup: CDR1 WNHNN, CDR2 SYGVQD (reference sequence). With 3 bases removed from V and 2 bases from J, the gap between germline ends came to 8 bases. The CDR3 contains 13 residues.